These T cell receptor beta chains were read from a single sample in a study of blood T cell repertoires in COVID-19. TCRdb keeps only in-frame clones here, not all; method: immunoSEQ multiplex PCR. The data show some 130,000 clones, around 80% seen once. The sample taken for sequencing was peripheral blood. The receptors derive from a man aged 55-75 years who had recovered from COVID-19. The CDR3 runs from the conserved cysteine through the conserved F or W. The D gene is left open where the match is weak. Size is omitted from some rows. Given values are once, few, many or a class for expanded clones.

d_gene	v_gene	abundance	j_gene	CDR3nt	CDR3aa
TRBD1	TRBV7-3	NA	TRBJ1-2	TGTGCCAGCAGCGGTACAGGGGGCTATGGCTACACCTTC	CASSGTGGYGYTF
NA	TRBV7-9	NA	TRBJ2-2	TGTGCCAGCAGCTTAGGGGCCCAACAGGGCGGCGGGGAGCTGTTTTTT	CASSLGAQQGGGELFF
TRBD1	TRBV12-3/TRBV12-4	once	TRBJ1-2	TGTGCCAGCAGTGGGACAGGGGGCTTTGGCTACACCTTC	CASSGTGGFGYTF
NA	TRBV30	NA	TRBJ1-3	TGTGCCTGGAGTTCTCCGGACAGCATCCTGACTCTGTCTGGAAACACCATATATTTT	CAWSSPDSILTLSGNTIYF
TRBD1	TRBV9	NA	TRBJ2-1	TGTGCCAGCAGCGTGTTGGGACAGGGTCGGAATGAGCAGTTCTTC	CASSVLGQGRNEQFF
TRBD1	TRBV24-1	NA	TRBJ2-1	TGTGCCACCAGTGATTTGGGACAGGCCTTGAATGAGCAGTTCTTC	CATSDLGQALNEQFF
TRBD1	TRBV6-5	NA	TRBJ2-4	TGTGCCAGCAGTTCTCGACAGGGCCTAGCCAAAAACATTCAGTACTTC	CASSSRQGLAKNIQYF
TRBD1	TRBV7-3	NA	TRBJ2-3	TGTGCCAGCAGCTCCAGACAGGGATCAACAGATACGCAGTATTTT	CASSSRQGSTDTQYF
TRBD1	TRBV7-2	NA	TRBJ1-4	TGTGCCAGCAGCTGGGGACAGGGAACTGAAAAACTGTTTTTT	CASSWGQGTEKLFF
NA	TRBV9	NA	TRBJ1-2	TGTGCCAGCAGCACACAGGGTTTGGGGGGCTACACCTTC	CASSTQGLGGYTF
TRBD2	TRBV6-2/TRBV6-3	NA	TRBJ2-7	TGTGCCAGCAGTTACTCGGTGATAGCGGGTGTACACGAGCAGTACTTC	CASSYSVIAGVHEQYF
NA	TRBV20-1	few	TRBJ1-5	TGCAGTGCTAGTCCCAGGCTCCCTAATCAGCCCCAGCATTTT	CSASPRLPNQPQHF
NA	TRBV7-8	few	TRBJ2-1	TGTGCCAGCAGCTCCCTCAATGAGCAGTTCTTC	CASSSLNEQFF
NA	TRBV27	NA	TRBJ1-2	TGTGCCAGCAGTTTACAGATCAACTATGGCTACACCTTC	CASSLQINYGYTF
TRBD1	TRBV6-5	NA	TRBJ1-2	TGTGCCAGCAGTGACTCGGACAGGGGGAAAGATGGCTACACCTTC	CASSDSDRGKDGYTF
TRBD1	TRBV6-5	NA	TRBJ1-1	TGTGCCAGCAGTACCACGGACAGGGGGTCCACTGAAGCTTTCTTT	CASSTTDRGSTEAFF
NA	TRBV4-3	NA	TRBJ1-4	TGCGCCAGCAGCCAAGATCGGGGGGGCGGTAATGAAAAACTGTTTTTT	CASSQDRGGGNEKLFF
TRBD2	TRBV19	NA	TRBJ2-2	TGTGCCAGTAGTATGGCTAGCGGGGGGGCGAACACCGGGGAGCTGTTTTTT	CASSMASGGANTGELFF
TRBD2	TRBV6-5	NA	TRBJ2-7	TGTGCCAGCAGCCAAAGCGGGGGACACTACGAGCAGTACTTC	CASSQSGGHYEQYF
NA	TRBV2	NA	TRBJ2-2	TGTGCCAGCAGTGAGAGGGCCACCGGGGAGCTGTTTTTT	CASSERATGELFF
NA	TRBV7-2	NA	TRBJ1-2	TGTGCCAGCACCGAGAATGGTGGTGATGGCTACACCTTC	CASTENGGDGYTF
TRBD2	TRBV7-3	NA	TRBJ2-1	TGTGCCAGCAGCTTAGTGGCTAGCGGGGGCATCGAGCAGTTCTTC	CASSLVASGGIEQFF
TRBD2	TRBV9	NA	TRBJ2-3	TGTGCCAGCAGCACTAGTAGCGGGAGGGCCAGCACAGATACGCAGTATTTT	CASSTSSGRASTDTQYF
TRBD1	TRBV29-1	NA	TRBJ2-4	TGCAGCGTTGAAAGGACAGGGGCGAAAAACATTCAGTACTTC	CSVERTGAKNIQYF
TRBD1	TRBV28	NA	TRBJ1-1	TGTGCCAGCATTCAACCGGGACAGCTCCTCCTAAACACTGAAGCTTTCTTT	CASIQPGQLLLNTEAFF
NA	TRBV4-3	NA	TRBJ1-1	TGCGCCAGCAGCCACGATAAGGACAGATCAACTGAAGCTTTCTTT	CASSHDKDRSTEAFF
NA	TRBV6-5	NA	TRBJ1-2	TGTGCCAGCAGTCCCCTCCCGGGAACTAACTATGGCTACACCTTC	CASSPLPGTNYGYTF
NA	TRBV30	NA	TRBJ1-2	TGTGCCTGGAGATCTATCAGGGGCGCGGGTGGCTACACCTTC	CAWRSIRGAGGYTF
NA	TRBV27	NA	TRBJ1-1	TGTGCCAGCAGCCTAGGGGGAATGAACACTGAAGCTTTCTTT	CASSLGGMNTEAFF
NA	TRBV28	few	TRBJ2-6	TGTGCCAGCATAGCACCTGGGGCCAACGTCCTGACTTTC	CASIAPGANVLTF
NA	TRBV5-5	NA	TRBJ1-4	TGTGCCAGCAGCCGTGAGCCGGGGGTCTTCGGCGAAAAACTGTTTTTT	CASSREPGVFGEKLFF
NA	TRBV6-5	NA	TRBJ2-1	TGTGCCAGCAGCCCCTCTTCTTCCTACAATGAGCAGTTCTTC	CASSPSSSYNEQFF
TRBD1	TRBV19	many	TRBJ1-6	TGTGCCAGTAGTATAGGACAGGGAGGCACGAATTCACCCCTCCACTTT	CASSIGQGGTNSPLHF
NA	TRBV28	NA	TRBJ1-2	TGTGCCAGCAGAACGGGAGGGACTTACAATAACTATGGCTACACCTTC	CASRTGGTYNNYGYTF
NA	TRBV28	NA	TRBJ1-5	TGTGCCAGCAGTTTTGGCGTTCTACAGGGTGGTAAAAGTAATCAGCCCCAGCATTTT	CASSFGVLQGGKSNQPQHF
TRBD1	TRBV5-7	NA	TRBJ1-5	TGTGCCAGCAGCAAGGACAGGGGTGGTAGCAATCAGCCCCAGCATTTT	CASSKDRGGSNQPQHF
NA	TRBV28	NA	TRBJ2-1	TGTGCCAGCAAGAGCCTCTCAGGGTCGTACAATGAGCAGTTCTTC	CASKSLSGSYNEQFF
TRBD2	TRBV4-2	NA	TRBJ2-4	TGTGCCAGCAGCCAAGAGTCGAGTAGCGGGAGGGCCTTAGCCAAAAACATTCAGTACTTC	CASSQESSSGRALAKNIQYF
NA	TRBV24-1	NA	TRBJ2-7	TGTGCCACCAGTGAACTTAGGGGCTTATACGAGCAGTACTTC	CATSELRGLYEQYF
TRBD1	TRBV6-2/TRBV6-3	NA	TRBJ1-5	TGTGCCAGCAGTCGAAAGACAGGGGCCAGCAATCAGCCCCAGCATTTT	CASSRKTGASNQPQHF
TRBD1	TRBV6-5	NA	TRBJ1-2	TGTGCCAGCAAATCGGGACAGTACTATGGCTACACCTTC	CASKSGQYYGYTF
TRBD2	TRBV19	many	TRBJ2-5	TGTGCCAGTAGTATAGATCGGGGGGGTCAAGAGACCCAGTACTTC	CASSIDRGGQETQYF
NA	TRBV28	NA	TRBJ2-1	TGTGCCAGCAGTTTGGCGGGGGCATTGAATGAGCAGTTCTTC	CASSLAGALNEQFF
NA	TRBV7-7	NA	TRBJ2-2	TGTGCTAGCAGCTCAGTGCAGGGAGGCGGGGAGCTGTTTTTT	CASSSVQGGGELFF
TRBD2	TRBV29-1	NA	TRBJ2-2	TGCAGCGCCCTAGTAGCGGGGGGTTCCGGGGAGCTGTTTTTT	CSALVAGGSGELFF